The rows below give T cell receptor beta chains drawn from one sample of a study of shared clonotypes between healthy human individuals. Profiled with immunoSEQ multiplex PCR; TCRdb holds only in-frame clones, not every one. The profile shows nearly 2 million clones, 85% to 95% of them singletons. The specimen sequenced was naive CD8+ T cells sorted from blood. Receptor source: a man aged 18 to 35 in good health. Each CDR3 is given with its conserved first and last residue. Each record gives: clone size, J gene, D gene, V gene, CDR3 DNA, CDR3 protein. The D gene is left open where the match is weak. Clone size is not always given. Where it is, it says once, few, many or a class for expanded clones.

clone_size: .; j_call: TRBJ2-7; d_call: TRBD1; v_call: TRBV6-5; cdr3_nt: TGTGCCAGCAGTTACTCGACAGGGTTATCCTACGAGCAGTACTTC; cdr3_aa: CASSYSTGLSYEQYF
clone_size: .; j_call: TRBJ2-7; d_call: TRBD1; v_call: TRBV28; cdr3_nt: TGTGCCAGTAGCCGGGACAGGGCTATCTACGAGCAGTACTTC; cdr3_aa: CASSRDRAIYEQYF
clone_size: .; j_call: TRBJ2-7; d_call: TRBD2; v_call: TRBV6-1; cdr3_nt: TGTGCCAGCAGTGAAGGGGGACTAGCGGCCTCCTACGAGCAGTACTTC; cdr3_aa: CASSEGGLAASYEQYF
clone_size: .; j_call: TRBJ1-1; d_call: TRBD1; v_call: TRBV5-5; cdr3_nt: TGTGCCAGCAGCTGGGGGACAGGGATCACTGAAGCTTTCTTT; cdr3_aa: CASSWGTGITEAFF
clone_size: .; j_call: TRBJ2-7; d_call: TRBD2; v_call: TRBV11-2; cdr3_nt: TGTGCCAGCAGCTTAGGGCGGGGGTCCTACGAGCAGTACTTC; cdr3_aa: CASSLGRGSYEQYF
clone_size: .; j_call: TRBJ1-1; d_call: .; v_call: TRBV11-2; cdr3_nt: TGTGCCAGCAGCTCCAGCGGCACTGAAGCTTTCTTT; cdr3_aa: CASSSSGTEAFF
clone_size: .; j_call: TRBJ2-7; d_call: .; v_call: TRBV14; cdr3_nt: TGTGCCAGCAGCCAAGTATGGGCAGGAGTCGGCTACGAGCAGTACTTC; cdr3_aa: CASSQVWAGVGYEQYF
clone_size: .; j_call: TRBJ2-2; d_call: .; v_call: TRBV4-1; cdr3_nt: TGCGCCAGCAGCCAAGATAAGGACAGCGGGGAGCTGTTTTTT; cdr3_aa: CASSQDKDSGELFF
clone_size: .; j_call: TRBJ2-2; d_call: .; v_call: TRBV30; cdr3_nt: TGTGCCTGTGGGCAGAACACCGGGGAGCTGTTTTTT; cdr3_aa: CACGQNTGELFF
clone_size: .; j_call: TRBJ2-7; d_call: TRBD2; v_call: TRBV2; cdr3_nt: TGTGCCAGCTGGGGGGGGGCCTACGAGCAGTACTTC; cdr3_aa: CASWGGAYEQYF
clone_size: .; j_call: TRBJ2-1; d_call: .; v_call: TRBV2; cdr3_nt: TGTGCCAACCACGCCAAACAGGAGACCCACTTTGGGGATGAGCAGTTCTTC; cdr3_aa: CANHAKQETHFGDEQFF
clone_size: .; j_call: TRBJ2-3; d_call: TRBD2; v_call: TRBV4-1; cdr3_nt: TGCGCCAGCAGCCAAGTCGCGGGGGGGCTTGATGATACGCAGTATTTT; cdr3_aa: CASSQVAGGLDDTQYF
clone_size: .; j_call: TRBJ1-1; d_call: .; v_call: TRBV7-9; cdr3_nt: TGTGCCAGCAGCCCCCTCCAAGGCAGGGAAGCTTTCTTT; cdr3_aa: CASSPLQGREAFF
clone_size: .; j_call: TRBJ2-5; d_call: TRBD1; v_call: TRBV11-2; cdr3_nt: TGTGCCAGCAGCTTGCCGGGACAGCAAGAGACCCAGTACTTC; cdr3_aa: CASSLPGQQETQYF
clone_size: .; j_call: TRBJ2-5; d_call: TRBD2; v_call: TRBV19; cdr3_nt: TGTGCCAGTAGAGGACTAGCGGGAGCCGGGACCCAGTACTTC; cdr3_aa: CASRGLAGAGTQYF
clone_size: .; j_call: TRBJ1-1; d_call: .; v_call: TRBV28; cdr3_nt: TGTGCCAGCACCCCCCACTTGGGCACTGAAGCTTTCTTT; cdr3_aa: CASTPHLGTEAFF
clone_size: once; j_call: TRBJ2-7; d_call: TRBD2; v_call: TRBV10-1; cdr3_nt: TGCGCCAGCAGTGAGTCTTTGGAACTAGCGGGGGACGAGCAGTACTTC; cdr3_aa: CASSESLELAGDEQYF
clone_size: .; j_call: TRBJ2-3; d_call: TRBD2; v_call: TRBV27; cdr3_nt: TGTGCCAGCAGTCCCTCTAGCGGGGTCTTCACAGATACGCAGTATTTT; cdr3_aa: CASSPSSGVFTDTQYF
clone_size: .; j_call: TRBJ2-1; d_call: .; v_call: TRBV30; cdr3_nt: TGTGCCTGGAAAAGGGTTGGGTACAATGAGCAGTTCTTC; cdr3_aa: CAWKRVGYNEQFF
clone_size: .; j_call: TRBJ2-5; d_call: TRBD1; v_call: TRBV2; cdr3_nt: TGTGCCAGCAGTGGGGACAGGGAGGAGGAGACCCAGTACTTC; cdr3_aa: CASSGDREEETQYF
clone_size: .; j_call: TRBJ2-3; d_call: .; v_call: TRBV11-2; cdr3_nt: TGTGCCAGCAGCTCCCCTGACAGCGTCGACCCTAGCACAGATACGCAGTATTTT; cdr3_aa: CASSSPDSVDPSTDTQYF
clone_size: .; j_call: TRBJ2-3; d_call: .; v_call: TRBV4-3; cdr3_nt: TGCGCCAGCAGCCAAGATGTGAACGGAATCAACACAGATACGCAGTATTTT; cdr3_aa: CASSQDVNGINTDTQYF
clone_size: .; j_call: TRBJ2-7; d_call: .; v_call: TRBV27; cdr3_nt: TGTGCCAGCAGTTCCCAGGTAGCGAGCGAGCAGTACTTC; cdr3_aa: CASSSQVASEQYF
clone_size: .; j_call: TRBJ2-2; d_call: .; v_call: TRBV7-9; cdr3_nt: TGTGCCAGCATCGGGCAGCCCACCGGGGAGCTGTTTTTT; cdr3_aa: CASIGQPTGELFF
clone_size: .; j_call: TRBJ2-7; d_call: .; v_call: TRBV6-1; cdr3_nt: TGTGCCAGCAGTCTCCTTGGGGCGAACTCCTACGAGCAGTACTTC; cdr3_aa: CASSLLGANSYEQYF
clone_size: .; j_call: TRBJ2-2; d_call: TRBD2; v_call: TRBV5-4; cdr3_nt: TGTGCCAGCAGCCCGGGACTAGCGGAGAACACCGGGGAGCTGTTTTTT; cdr3_aa: CASSPGLAENTGELFF
clone_size: .; j_call: TRBJ2-1; d_call: .; v_call: TRBV18; cdr3_nt: TGTGCCAGCTCACCGTCGACTCAACGAAACAATGAGCAGTTCTTC; cdr3_aa: CASSPSTQRNNEQFF
clone_size: .; j_call: TRBJ1-2; d_call: TRBD1; v_call: TRBV5-4; cdr3_nt: TGTGCCAGCAGCTTGGTGGGGACAGGAGAAGGGGGCAACTATGGCTACACCTTC; cdr3_aa: CASSLVGTGEGGNYGYTF
clone_size: .; j_call: TRBJ2-7; d_call: .; v_call: TRBV7-9; cdr3_nt: TGTGCCAGCAGCTTGGTTCAGGCTCCCTACGAGCAGTACTTC; cdr3_aa: CASSLVQAPYEQYF
clone_size: .; j_call: TRBJ2-1; d_call: TRBD2; v_call: TRBV4-1; cdr3_nt: TGCGCCAGCAGCCAAGATATCCCCTCTAGCGGGAGCTCCTACAATGAGCAGTTCTTC; cdr3_aa: CASSQDIPSSGSSYNEQFF
clone_size: .; j_call: TRBJ2-5; d_call: .; v_call: TRBV4-3; cdr3_nt: TGCGCCAGCAGCCAAGATCCGGCAGGGTCTGGGGAGACCCAGTACTTC; cdr3_aa: CASSQDPAGSGETQYF
clone_size: once; j_call: TRBJ2-7; d_call: TRBD1; v_call: TRBV11-2; cdr3_nt: TGTGCCAGCAGCTTAGGAGGGGGCGGGTACGAGCAGTACTTC; cdr3_aa: CASSLGGGGYEQYF
clone_size: .; j_call: TRBJ2-5; d_call: TRBD2; v_call: TRBV5-1; cdr3_nt: TGCGCCAGCAGCTTAGGACTAGCGGGACCCCAAGAGACCCAGTACTTC; cdr3_aa: CASSLGLAGPQETQYF
clone_size: .; j_call: TRBJ1-5; d_call: .; v_call: TRBV6-4; cdr3_nt: TGTGCCAGCAGTGACTCGAATAGGGCAGGATTTATGGTGCGCAATCAGCCCCAGCATTTT; cdr3_aa: CASSDSNRAGFMVRNQPQHF
clone_size: .; j_call: TRBJ2-2; d_call: .; v_call: TRBV27; cdr3_nt: TGTGCCAGCAGTTCAGGGGAGGACACCGGGGAGCTGTTTTTT; cdr3_aa: CASSSGEDTGELFF
clone_size: .; j_call: TRBJ2-1; d_call: TRBD1; v_call: TRBV18; cdr3_nt: TGTGCCAGCTCCCTTTATACAGGGGGCAATGAGCAGTTCTTC; cdr3_aa: CASSLYTGGNEQFF
clone_size: .; j_call: TRBJ1-1; d_call: .; v_call: TRBV14; cdr3_nt: TGTGCCAGCAGCCAAACAACAGTTGAAGCTTTCTTT; cdr3_aa: CASSQTTVEAFF
clone_size: .; j_call: TRBJ2-7; d_call: .; v_call: TRBV6-1; cdr3_nt: TGTGCCAGCAGTGAAGCAGGGGGCTCCTACGAGCAGTACTTC; cdr3_aa: CASSEAGGSYEQYF
clone_size: .; j_call: TRBJ2-5; d_call: .; v_call: TRBV11-2; cdr3_nt: TGTGCCAGCAGTTCAGGATTACAAGAGACCCAGTACTTC; cdr3_aa: CASSSGLQETQYF
clone_size: .; j_call: TRBJ1-1; d_call: .; v_call: TRBV6-5; cdr3_nt: TGTGCCACCTACAGACAATTGACCACTGAAGCTTTCTTT; cdr3_aa: CATYRQLTTEAFF
clone_size: .; j_call: TRBJ2-2; d_call: .; v_call: TRBV7-6; cdr3_nt: TGTGCCAGCAGCTCCCTGGGGGAAAAAGACACCGGGGAGCTGTTTTTT; cdr3_aa: CASSSLGEKDTGELFF
clone_size: once; j_call: TRBJ2-5; d_call: .; v_call: TRBV11-2; cdr3_nt: TGTGCCAGCAGCTTAGATCTTTGGGGGGATCAGTACTTC; cdr3_aa: CASSLDLWGDQYF
clone_size: .; j_call: TRBJ2-7; d_call: .; v_call: TRBV19; cdr3_nt: TGTGCCAGTAGGGGGACACTCTCCTACGAGCAGTACTTC; cdr3_aa: CASRGTLSYEQYF
clone_size: .; j_call: TRBJ2-1; d_call: .; v_call: TRBV7-8; cdr3_nt: TGTGCCAGCAGCCCCGAGCTTCTAAATGAGCAGTTCTTC; cdr3_aa: CASSPELLNEQFF
clone_size: .; j_call: TRBJ2-1; d_call: TRBD2; v_call: TRBV7-6; cdr3_nt: TGTGCCAGCAGCTTGTCCAGCGGGAGCTCCTACAATGAGCAGTTCTTC; cdr3_aa: CASSLSSGSSYNEQFF